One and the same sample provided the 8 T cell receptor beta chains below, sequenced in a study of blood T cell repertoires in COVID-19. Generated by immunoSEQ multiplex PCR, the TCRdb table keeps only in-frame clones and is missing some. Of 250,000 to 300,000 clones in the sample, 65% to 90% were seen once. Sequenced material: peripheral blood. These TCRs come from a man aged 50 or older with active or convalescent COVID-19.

The DNA for the CDR3 is TGTGCCAGCAGCCCCAGCCAGGGAGGACAGCCCCAGCATTTT. Its translation: CASSPSQGGQPQHF. This sequence joins TRBV3-1 (or the pseudogene TRBV3-2) and TRBJ1-5; maybe TRBD1 (5 bases). There are 14 residues in the CDR3. V gave up 4 bases and J gave up 7 bases, with 14 bases separating them. Germline CDR1 and CDR2: LGHDT and YNNKEL (reference sequence).

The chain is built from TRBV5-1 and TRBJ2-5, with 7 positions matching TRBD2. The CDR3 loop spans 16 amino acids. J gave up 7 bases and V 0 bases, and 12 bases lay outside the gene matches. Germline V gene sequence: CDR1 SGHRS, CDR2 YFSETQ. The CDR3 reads CASSLGPWTPGGTQYF. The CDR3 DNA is TGCGCCAGCAGCTTGGGACCCTGGACTCCGGGGGGGACCCAGTACTTC.

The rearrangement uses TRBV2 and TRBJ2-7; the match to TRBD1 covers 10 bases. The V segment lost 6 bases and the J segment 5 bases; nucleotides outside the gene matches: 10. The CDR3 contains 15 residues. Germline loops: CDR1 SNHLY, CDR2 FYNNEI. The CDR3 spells CASRADRGNFNEQYF. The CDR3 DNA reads TGTGCCAGCAGGGCGGACAGGGGGAACTTCAACGAGCAGTACTTC.

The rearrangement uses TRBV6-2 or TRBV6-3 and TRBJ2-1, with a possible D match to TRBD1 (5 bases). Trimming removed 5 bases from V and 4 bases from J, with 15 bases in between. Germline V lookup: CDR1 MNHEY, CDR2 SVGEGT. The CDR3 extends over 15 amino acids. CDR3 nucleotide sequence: TGTGCCAGCAGTCGTGAACGACAGCCATACAATGAGCAGTTCTTC. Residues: CASSRERQPYNEQFF.

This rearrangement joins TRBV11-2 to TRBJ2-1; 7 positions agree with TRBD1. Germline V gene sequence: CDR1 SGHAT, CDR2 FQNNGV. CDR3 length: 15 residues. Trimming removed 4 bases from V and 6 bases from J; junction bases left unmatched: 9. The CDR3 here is CASSSLTGSGNEQFF. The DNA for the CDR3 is TGTGCCAGCAGCTCGTTGACAGGGAGCGGCAATGAGCAGTTCTTC.

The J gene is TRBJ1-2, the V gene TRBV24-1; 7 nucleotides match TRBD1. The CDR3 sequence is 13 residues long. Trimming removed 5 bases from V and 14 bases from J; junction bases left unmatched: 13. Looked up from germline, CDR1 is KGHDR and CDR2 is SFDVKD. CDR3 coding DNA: TGTGCCACCAGTGGAGGTCCCGGGACAGAGTTAACCTTC. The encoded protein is CATSGGPGTELTF.

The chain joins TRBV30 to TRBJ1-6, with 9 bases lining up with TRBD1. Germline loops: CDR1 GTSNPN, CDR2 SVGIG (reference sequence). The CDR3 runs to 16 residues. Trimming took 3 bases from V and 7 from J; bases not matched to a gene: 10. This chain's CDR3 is CAWSGTGLPQNSPLHF. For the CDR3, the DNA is TGTGCCTGGAGCGGGACAGGGCTCCCCCAAAATTCACCCCTCCACTTT.

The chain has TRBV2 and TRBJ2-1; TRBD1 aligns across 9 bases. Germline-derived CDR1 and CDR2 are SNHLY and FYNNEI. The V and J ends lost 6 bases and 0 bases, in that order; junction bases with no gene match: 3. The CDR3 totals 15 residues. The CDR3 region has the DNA TGTGCCAGCAGGCGGGACAGGGACTCCTACAATGAGCAGTTCTTC. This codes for CASRRDRDSYNEQFF.